The 8 T cell receptor beta chains given below trace back to one sample, sequenced in a study of blood T cell repertoires in COVID-19. TCRdb keeps only in-frame clones here, not all; method: immunoSEQ multiplex PCR. The sample lists some 21,000 clones, roughly 73% seen once, with approximately 19% in the top ten. Input material: peripheral blood. The receptor set was obtained from a human donor in a cohort sampled during active or convalescent COVID-19.

The rearrangement uses TRBV28 and TRBJ2-1; 14 positions agree with TRBD2. This CDR3 is built from 15 residues. With 5 bases clipped from V and 8 bases from J, the junction kept 5 bases outside the gene matches. CDR1 and CDR2 (germline): MDHEN, SYDVKM. The CDR3 region has the DNA TGTGCCAGCAGTCAGACTAGCGGGGGGGTCGATGAGCAGTTCTTC. This codes for CASSQTSGGVDEQFF.

The gene calls are TRBV4-1 and TRBJ1-1; D not certain. Germline V gene sequence: CDR1 MGHRA, CDR2 YSYEKL. The CDR3 is 16 amino acids. Trimming took off 2 bases at V and 5 bases at J, with 18 bases between the two ends. The CDR3 here is CASSQMPTGRWTEAFF. For the CDR3, the DNA is TGCGCCAGCAGCCAAATGCCGACCGGGAGATGGACTGAAGCTTTCTTT.

This clone was counted many times. The J gene is TRBJ2-2, the V gene TRBV6-6; D remains unclear. V was cut by 5 bases and J by 0 bases, with 19 bases left in between. The length of the CDR3 is 18 residues. In germline, CDR1 is MNHNY, CDR2 SVGAGI (reference sequence). The CDR3 reads CASSPLPFPYANTGELFF. In DNA, the CDR3 is TGTGCCAGCAGTCCCCTACCGTTCCCTTACGCGAACACCGGGGAGCTGTTTTTT.

The CDR3 region has the DNA TGCGCCAGCAGCCTGGCTCGTTCGGGGGAAGGTGAAGCTTTCTTT. It codes for CASSLARSGEGEAFF. V and J are TRBV5-1 and TRBJ1-1; D perhaps matches TRBD1 (5 bases). Germline lookup yields CDR1 SGHRS and CDR2 YFSETQ. Trimming took 4 bases from V and 7 from J, leaving 20 bases between them. This CDR3 contains 15 residues.

This clone was picked up a small number of times. The rearrangement links TRBV7-9 to TRBJ2-3; 11 bases line up with TRBD2. The trim removed 0 bases at V and 6 bases at J, leaving 5 bases unmatched. This CDR3 contains 16 residues. The V gene's germline CDR1 is SEHNR and CDR2 FQNEAQ (reference sequence). The DNA for the CDR3 is TGTGCCAGCAGCTTAGCGCTAGCGGGGGGTATGGATACGCAGTATTTT. It yields the protein CASSLALAGGMDTQYF.

This clone was picked up one time. V and J are TRBV28 and TRBJ1-3; D is possibly TRBD1 (6 bases). The V end lost 6 bases, the J end lost 4 bases, and 22 bases lay between the germline ends. There are 17 residues in the CDR3. The germline V gene encodes CDR1 MDHEN and CDR2 SYDVKM. The DNA of the CDR3 is TGTGCCAGCAGGACCCAACGCGGGGGGGCCTACGGAAACACCATATATTTT. Its translation is CASRTQRGGAYGNTIYF.

This clone came up once. The J gene is TRBJ2-1, the V gene TRBV14; TRBD2 aligns across 8 bases. CDR1 and CDR2 (germline): SGHDN, FVKESK. The CDR3 is 16 residues long. The junction had 6 bases not matched to a gene; V was cut back by 2 bases and J by 3 bases. The CDR3 loop is CASSQLRSGDYNEQFF. CDR3 coding DNA: TGTGCCAGCAGCCAATTACGTAGCGGGGACTACAATGAGCAGTTCTTC.

The chain carries TRBV2 and TRBJ2-2; 11 bases map to TRBD2. This CDR3 has 17 residues. Germline assignment: CDR1 SNHLY and CDR2 FYNNEI. Germline trimming cut 6 bases from V and 5 bases from J; bases unmatched to any gene: 11. The CDR3 DNA follows: TGTGCCAGCAGAGAAAGTTTAGCGGGGGGGCGGACCGGGGAGCTGTTTTTT. Its protein is CASRESLAGGRTGELFF.